The source of this T cell receptor (beta chain) is a study of blood T cell repertoires in COVID-19. Overall study context: Some COVID-19 samples were acute and others convalescent; all came from the United States, Italy and Spain. From T cells, B-cell-depleted T cells, or PBMCs came the material, which was cDNA or gDNA.

As originally analysed: Amplified reference gene primers provided the basis for estimating nucleated cell counts. TCRdb's copy holds only in-frame clones and misses some; the assay was immunoSEQ multiplex PCR. That table furnishes V, J and clone size, whereas the DNA furnished D and trimming. This sample carries about 88,000 clones, more than 70% of them seen once, and the ten largest clones take about 2.9%. This clone was counted a single time. The specimen was peripheral blood. This clonotype was sampled from a woman older than 75 with acute or convalescent COVID-19.

The CDR3 DNA is TGCGCCAGCAGCCAATTAACGGGCACCGGGGAGCTGTTTTTT. This codes for CASSQLTGTGELFF. V usage is TRBV4-3 and J usage is TRBJ2-2, with D hard to call. CDR1 LGHNA and CDR2 YSLEER come from the germline V gene. The CDR3 consists of 14 residues. V was trimmed by 2 bases and J by 4 bases, leaving 8 bases between them.